This T cell receptor beta chain is drawn from a study of blood T cell repertoires in COVID-19. Overall study context: PBMCs, B-cell-depleted T cells, or T cells provided the cDNA or gDNA that made up the material.

The protocol was immunoSEQ multiplex PCR, while the TCRdb copy is restricted to in-frame clones and leaves out a portion. The sample contains 80,000 to 100,000 clones, more than 70% of which appear only once. The V end lost 8 bases, the J end lost 1 base, and 12 bases lay between the germline ends. Germline assignment: CDR1 SGHAT and CDR2 FQNNGV. The CDR3 sequence is 13 residues long. The chain employs TRBV11-2 and TRBJ2-7; D unclear. This TCR came from a woman aged 80 or over in a cohort sampled during active or convalescent COVID-19. The sequencing input was peripheral blood. The CDR3 protein is CASGHIRSYEQYF. The CDR3 bases are TGTGCCAGCGGGCACATTCGGTCCTACGAGCAGTACTTC.